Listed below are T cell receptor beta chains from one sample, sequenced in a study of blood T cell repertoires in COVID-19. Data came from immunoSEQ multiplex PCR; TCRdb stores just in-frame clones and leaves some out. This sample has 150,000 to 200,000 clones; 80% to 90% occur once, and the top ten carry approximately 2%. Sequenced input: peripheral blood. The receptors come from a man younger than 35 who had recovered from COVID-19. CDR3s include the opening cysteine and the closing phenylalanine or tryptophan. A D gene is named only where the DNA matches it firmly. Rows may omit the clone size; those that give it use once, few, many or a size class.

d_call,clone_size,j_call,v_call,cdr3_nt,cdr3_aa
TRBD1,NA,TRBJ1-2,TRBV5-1,TGCGCCAGCAGCAGGAGACAGGGAACGGCTGGCTACACCTTC,CASSRRQGTAGYTF
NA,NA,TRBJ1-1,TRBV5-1,TGCGCCAGCAGCCCCCTGACGGGGAACACTGAAGCTTTCTTT,CASSPLTGNTEAFF
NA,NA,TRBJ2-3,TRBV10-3,TGTGCCATCAGTGGGCAGGATACGCAGTATTTT,CAISGQDTQYF
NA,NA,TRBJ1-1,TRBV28,TGTGCCAGCCTCCCCACCTTAGGAGGGAGAAGAAACACTGAAGCTTTCTTT,CASLPTLGGRRNTEAFF
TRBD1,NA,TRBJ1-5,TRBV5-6,TGTGCCAGCAGCTTCCAAGGGACAGGGGGGGGACATCAGCCCCAGCATTTT,CASSFQGTGGGHQPQHF
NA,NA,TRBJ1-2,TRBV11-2,TGTGCCAGCAGCTCTCATAACATTGGCTACACCTTC,CASSSHNIGYTF
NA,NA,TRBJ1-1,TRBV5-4,TGTGCCAGCAGCGACAACAGGGCTCCTGAAGCTTTCTTT,CASSDNRAPEAFF
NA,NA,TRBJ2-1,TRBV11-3,TGTGCCAGCAGCTTGAGGGCTAGTTGGGATGAGCAGTTCTTC,CASSLRASWDEQFF
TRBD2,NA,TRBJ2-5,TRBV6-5,TGTGCCAGCACACTAGCGGGAGGTCAAGAGACCCAGTACTTC,CASTLAGGQETQYF
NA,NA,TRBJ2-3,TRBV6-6,TGTGCCAGCAGCCTACAGGGTCGGAGCACAGATACGCAGTATTTT,CASSLQGRSTDTQYF
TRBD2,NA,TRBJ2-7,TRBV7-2,TGTGCCAGCAGCCTTAGACTAGCGGGAACCTACGAGCAGTACTTC,CASSLRLAGTYEQYF
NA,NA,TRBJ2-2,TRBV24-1,TGTGCCACCAGTGATGGGGGCGGGACCGGGGAGCTGTTTTTT,CATSDGGGTGELFF
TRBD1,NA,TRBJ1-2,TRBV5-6,TGTGCCAGCAGCTTGGGGCAGGGGGCGAGGGGCTACACCTTC,CASSLGQGARGYTF
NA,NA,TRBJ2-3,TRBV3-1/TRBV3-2,TGTGCCAGCAGCCAAGCCACGGGACTCCCAGGAGGTACGCAGTATTTT,CASSQATGLPGGTQYF
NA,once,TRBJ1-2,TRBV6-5,TGTGCCAGCAGTCAGGGTATCTCGGCTGGCTACACCTTC,CASSQGISAGYTF
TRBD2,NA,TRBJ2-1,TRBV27,TGTGCCAGCAGTGCGGGGACTACCCCACGGAAGCAGTTCTTC,CASSAGTTPRKQFF
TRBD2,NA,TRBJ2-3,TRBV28,TGTGCCAGCAGTCCCCGGGTCAGCGGGAGTGCAGATACGCAGTATTTT,CASSPRVSGSADTQYF
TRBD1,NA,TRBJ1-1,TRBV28,TGTGCCAGCGGACAGGGGCGCGAGGCTTTCTTT,CASGQGREAFF
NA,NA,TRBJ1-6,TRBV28,TGTGCCAGCACTCCTGGCACAGGCAATAATTCACCCCTCCACTTT,CASTPGTGNNSPLHF
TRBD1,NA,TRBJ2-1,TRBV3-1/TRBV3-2,TGTGCCAGCAGAGAGACAGGGTCTTACGGTGAGCAGTTCTTC,CASRETGSYGEQFF
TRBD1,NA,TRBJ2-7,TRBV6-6,TGTGCCAGCAGTCTTAGGACAGGGACAAGCGGGCTTTACGAGCAGTACTTC,CASSLRTGTSGLYEQYF
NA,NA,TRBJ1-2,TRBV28,TGTGCCGTCGACTCGGACAGTAACTATGGCTACACCTTC,CAVDSDSNYGYTF
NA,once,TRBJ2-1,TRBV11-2,TGTGCCAGCAGCTTATGGTCCAGCGGAAACTCCTACAATGAGCAGTTCTTC,CASSLWSSGNSYNEQFF
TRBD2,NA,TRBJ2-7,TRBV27,TGTGCCAGCAGTTTGATTCTAGCGGGAGTGTACGAGCAGTACTTC,CASSLILAGVYEQYF
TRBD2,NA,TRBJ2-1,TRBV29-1,TGCAGCGTTGAACTCCCTAGCGGGAGACTGGATGAGCAGTTCTTC,CSVELPSGRLDEQFF
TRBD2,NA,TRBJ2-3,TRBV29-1,TGCAGCGTCGAAGCGGGGTGGGCTAGCGGGGATACGCAGTATTTT,CSVEAGWASGDTQYF
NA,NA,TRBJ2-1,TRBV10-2,TGCGCCAGCAGTGAAGTAGCGCCGAACAATGAGCAGTTCTTC,CASSEVAPNNEQFF
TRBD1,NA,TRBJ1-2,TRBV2,TGTGCCAGCAGAAGGACAGGGGTAGACTATGGCTACACCTTC,CASRRTGVDYGYTF
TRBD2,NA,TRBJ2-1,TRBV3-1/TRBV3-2,TGTGCCAGCAGCCAAGGAAGCGGGGGGTACAATGAGCAGTTCTTC,CASSQGSGGYNEQFF
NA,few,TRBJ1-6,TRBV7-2,TGTGCCAGCAGCTTAGGTAGCAGGGTTTCACCCCTCCACTTT,CASSLGSRVSPLHF
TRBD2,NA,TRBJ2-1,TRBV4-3,TGCGCCAGCAGCCAAGACCTCTCCAGCGGGAGGTACAATGAGCAGTTCTTC,CASSQDLSSGRYNEQFF
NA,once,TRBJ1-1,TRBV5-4,TGTGCCAGCAGCTTTGCTGGCGGCGCTGAAGCTTTCTTT,CASSFAGGAEAFF
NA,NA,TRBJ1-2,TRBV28,TGTGCCAGCACTCAGACAGCGACCTATGGCTACACCTTC,CASTQTATYGYTF
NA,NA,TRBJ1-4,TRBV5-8,TGTGCCAGCAGCGTCCGGAATGAAAAACTGTTTTTT,CASSVRNEKLFF
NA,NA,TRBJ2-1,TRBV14,TGTGCCAGCAGCCAAAGGCAGGGTTCCTACAATGAGCAGTTCTTC,CASSQRQGSYNEQFF
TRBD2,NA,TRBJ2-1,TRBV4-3,TGCGCCAGCAGCCAAGATCGAGGCGGGAGGGCCTACAATGAGCAGTTCTTC,CASSQDRGGRAYNEQFF
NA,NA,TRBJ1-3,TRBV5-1,TGCGCCAGCAGCCCCATAGTTGGGGGCGCAGCTGGAAACACCATATATTTT,CASSPIVGGAAGNTIYF
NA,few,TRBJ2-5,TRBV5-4,TGTGCCAGCAGCTTAAAACAGGGTCAAGAGACCCAGTACTTC,CASSLKQGQETQYF
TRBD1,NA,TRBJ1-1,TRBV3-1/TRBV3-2,TGTGCCAGCAGTCATACCGGGACAGGGGGGGACGAAGCTTTCTTT,CASSHTGTGGDEAFF
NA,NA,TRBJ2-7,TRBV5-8,TGTGCCAGCAGCTTGGGGGGGCCATCCTACGAGCAGTACTTC,CASSLGGPSYEQYF
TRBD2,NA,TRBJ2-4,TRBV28,TGTGCCAGCAGTACTAGCGGGGCCCCCCGAAACATTCAGTACTTC,CASSTSGAPRNIQYF
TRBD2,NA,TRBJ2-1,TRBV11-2,TGTGCCAGCAGCCTTTGGGGGGGGAGCTCCTACAATGAGCAGTTCTTC,CASSLWGGSSYNEQFF
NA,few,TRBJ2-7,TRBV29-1,TGCAGCGTTGAGGGTTCAGGGGCACCCTACGAGCAGTACTTC,CSVEGSGAPYEQYF
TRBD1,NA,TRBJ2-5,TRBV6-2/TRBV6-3,TGTGCCAGCAGTTACCGGGACAGGGGTTGGGAGACCCAGTACTTC,CASSYRDRGWETQYF
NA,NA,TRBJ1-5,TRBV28,TGTGCCAGCGGGAGCGGGCAGCAGCCCCAGCATTTT,CASGSGQQPQHF
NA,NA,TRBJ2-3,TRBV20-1,TGCAGTGCTAGTTCTAATCGGGCAGATACGCAGTATTTT,CSASSNRADTQYF
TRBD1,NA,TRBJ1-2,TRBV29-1,TGCAGCAGCGGGACAGGGTATGGCTACACCTTC,CSSGTGYGYTF
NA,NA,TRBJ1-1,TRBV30,TGTGCCAGAGAAGACAGGAACACTGAAGCTTTCTTT,CAREDRNTEAFF
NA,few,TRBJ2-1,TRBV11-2,TGTGCCAGCAGCTTAGAGAGGGGGTACAATGAGCAGTTCTTC,CASSLERGYNEQFF
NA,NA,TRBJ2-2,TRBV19,TGTGCCAGTAGTCTAACTAGTGCCTCCGGGGAGCTGTTTTTT,CASSLTSASGELFF
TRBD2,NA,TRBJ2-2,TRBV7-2,TGTGCCAGCATTCCACCGGGACTAGCGGGAGGGACCGGGGAGCTGTTTTTT,CASIPPGLAGGTGELFF
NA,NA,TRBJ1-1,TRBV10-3,TGTGCCATCAGTGAGGGACAGTTGAACACTGAAGCTTTCTTT,CAISEGQLNTEAFF
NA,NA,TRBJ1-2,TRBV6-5,TGTGCCAGCGGTAGAGGTCCTAACTATGGCTACACCTTC,CASGRGPNYGYTF